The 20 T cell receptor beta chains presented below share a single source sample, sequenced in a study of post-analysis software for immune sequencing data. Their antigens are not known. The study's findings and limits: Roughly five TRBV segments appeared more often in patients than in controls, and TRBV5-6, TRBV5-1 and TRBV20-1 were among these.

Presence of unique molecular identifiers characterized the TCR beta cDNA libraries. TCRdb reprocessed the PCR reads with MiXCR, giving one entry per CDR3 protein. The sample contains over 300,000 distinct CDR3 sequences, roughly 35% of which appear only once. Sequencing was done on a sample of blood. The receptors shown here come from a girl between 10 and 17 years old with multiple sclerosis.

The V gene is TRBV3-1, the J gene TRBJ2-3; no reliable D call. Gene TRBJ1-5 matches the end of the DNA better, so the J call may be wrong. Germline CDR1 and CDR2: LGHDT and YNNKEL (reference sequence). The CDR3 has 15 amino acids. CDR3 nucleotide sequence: TGTGCCAGCAGCCAAGTAGCGGAGGGAACAGATACGCAGCATTTT. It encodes CASSQVAEGTDTQHF.

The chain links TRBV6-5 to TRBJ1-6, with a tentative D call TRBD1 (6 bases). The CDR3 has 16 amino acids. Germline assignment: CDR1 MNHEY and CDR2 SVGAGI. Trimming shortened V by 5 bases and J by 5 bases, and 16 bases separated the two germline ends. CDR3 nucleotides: TGTGCCAGCAGTCTCACTAGGCAGGGGAATAATTCACCCCTCCACTTT. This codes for CASSLTRQGNNSPLHF.

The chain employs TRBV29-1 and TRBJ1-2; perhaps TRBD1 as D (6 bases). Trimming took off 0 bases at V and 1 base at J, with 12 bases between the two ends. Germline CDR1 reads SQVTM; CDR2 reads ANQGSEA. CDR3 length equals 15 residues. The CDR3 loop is CSVEDPGQLNYGYTF. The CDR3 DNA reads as TGCAGCGTTGAAGATCCCGGACAGCTTAACTATGGCTACACCTTC.

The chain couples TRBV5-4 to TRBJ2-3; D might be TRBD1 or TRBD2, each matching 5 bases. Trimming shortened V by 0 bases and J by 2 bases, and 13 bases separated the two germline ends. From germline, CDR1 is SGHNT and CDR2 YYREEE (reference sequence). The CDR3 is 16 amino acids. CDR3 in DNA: TGTGCCAGCAGCTTGGCCCGGGGCCGTTACACAGATACGCAGTATTTT. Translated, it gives CASSLARGRYTDTQYF.

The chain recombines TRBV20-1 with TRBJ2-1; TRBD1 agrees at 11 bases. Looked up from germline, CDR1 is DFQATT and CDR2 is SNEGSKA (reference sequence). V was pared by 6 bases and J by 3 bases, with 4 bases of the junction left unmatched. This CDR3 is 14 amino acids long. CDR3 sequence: CSAVGTGGYNEQFF. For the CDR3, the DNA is TGCAGTGCCGTCGGGACAGGGGGCTACAATGAGCAGTTCTTC.

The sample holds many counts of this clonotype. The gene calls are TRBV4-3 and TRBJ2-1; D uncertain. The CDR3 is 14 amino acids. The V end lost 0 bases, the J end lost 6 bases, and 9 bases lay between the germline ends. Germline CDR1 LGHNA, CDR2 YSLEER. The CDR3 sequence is CASSQETRSNEQFF. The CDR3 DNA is TGCGCCAGCAGCCAAGAAACCAGGAGCAATGAGCAGTTCTTC.

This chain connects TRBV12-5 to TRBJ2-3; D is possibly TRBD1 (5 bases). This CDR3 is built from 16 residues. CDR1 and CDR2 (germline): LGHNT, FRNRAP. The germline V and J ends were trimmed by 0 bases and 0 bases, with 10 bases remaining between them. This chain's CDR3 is CASGLVRASSTDTQYF. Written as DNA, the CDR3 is TGTGCTAGTGGTTTGGTCAGGGCCTCTAGCACAGATACGCAGTATTTT.

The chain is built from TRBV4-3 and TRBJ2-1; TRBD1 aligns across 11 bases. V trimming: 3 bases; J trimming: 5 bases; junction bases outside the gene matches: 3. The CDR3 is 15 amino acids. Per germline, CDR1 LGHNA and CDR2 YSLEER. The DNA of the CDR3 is TGCGCCAGCAGCCAGGACAGGGGGCGGGACAATGAGCAGTTCTTC. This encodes CASSQDRGRDNEQFF.

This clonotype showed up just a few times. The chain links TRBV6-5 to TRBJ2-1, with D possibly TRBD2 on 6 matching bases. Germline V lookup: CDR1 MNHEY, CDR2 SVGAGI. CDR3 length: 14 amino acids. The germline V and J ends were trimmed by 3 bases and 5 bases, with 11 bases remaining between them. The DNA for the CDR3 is TGTGCCAGCAGTTATCGGGGAGGCAACAATGAGCAGTTCTTC. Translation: CASSYRGGNNEQFF.

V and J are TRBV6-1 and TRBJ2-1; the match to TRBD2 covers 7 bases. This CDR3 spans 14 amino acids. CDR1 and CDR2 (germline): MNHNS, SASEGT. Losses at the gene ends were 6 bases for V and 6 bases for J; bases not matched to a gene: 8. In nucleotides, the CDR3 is TGTGCCAGCAGGGAGCCCCCGGGAGGCAATGAGCAGTTCTTC. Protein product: CASREPPGGNEQFF.

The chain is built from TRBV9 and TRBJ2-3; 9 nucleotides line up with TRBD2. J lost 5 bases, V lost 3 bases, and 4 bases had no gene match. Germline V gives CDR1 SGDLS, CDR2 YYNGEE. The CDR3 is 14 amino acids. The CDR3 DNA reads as TGTGCCAGCAGCGATCCGACTAGCGGAGATACGCAGTATTTT. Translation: CASSDPTSGDTQYF. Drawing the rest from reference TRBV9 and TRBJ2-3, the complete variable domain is DSGVTQTPKHLITATGQRVTLRCSPRSGDLSVYWYQQSLDQGLQFLIQYYNGEERAKGNILERFSAQQFPDLHSELNLSSLELGDSALYFCASSDPTSGDTQYFGPGTRLTVL.

Written as DNA, the CDR3 is TGTGCCAGCAATAACAGGATTTCCTACGAGCAGTACTTC. Protein: CASNNRISYEQYF. The V gene is TRBV28, the J gene TRBJ2-7, with a possible D match to TRBD1 (5 bases). Germline lookup yields CDR1 MDHEN and CDR2 SYDVKM. V was cut by 7 bases and J by 1 base, with 11 bases left in between. CDR3 length equals 13 residues.

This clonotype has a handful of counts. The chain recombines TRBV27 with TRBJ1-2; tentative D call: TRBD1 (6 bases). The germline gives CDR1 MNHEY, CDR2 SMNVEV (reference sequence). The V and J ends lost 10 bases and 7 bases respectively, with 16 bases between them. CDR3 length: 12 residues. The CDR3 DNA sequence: TGTGCCACACAGGGCACCGGGGGTGGCTACACCTTC. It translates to CATQGTGGGYTF.

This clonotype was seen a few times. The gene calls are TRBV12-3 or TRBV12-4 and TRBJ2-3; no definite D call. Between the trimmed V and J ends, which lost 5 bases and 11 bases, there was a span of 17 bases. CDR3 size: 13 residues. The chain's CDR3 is CASSRSTRKGQYF. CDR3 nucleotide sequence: TGTGCCAGCAGTCGATCGACTCGGAAAGGGCAGTATTTT.

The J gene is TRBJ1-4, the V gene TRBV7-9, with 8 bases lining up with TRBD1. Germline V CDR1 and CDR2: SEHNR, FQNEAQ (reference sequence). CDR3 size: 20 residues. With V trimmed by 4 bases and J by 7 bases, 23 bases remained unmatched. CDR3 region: CASSSRLLGQGKVGGEKLFF. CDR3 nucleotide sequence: TGTGCCAGCAGCTCTCGCCTTCTTGGACAGGGAAAGGTCGGTGGTGAAAAACTGTTTTTT. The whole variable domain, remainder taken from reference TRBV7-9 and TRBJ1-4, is DTGVSQNPRHKITKRGQNVTFRCDPISEHNRLYWYRQTLGQGPEFLTYFQNEAQLEKSRLLSDRFSAERPKGSFSTLEIQRTEQGDSAMYLCASSSRLLGQGKVGGEKLFFGSGTQLSVL.

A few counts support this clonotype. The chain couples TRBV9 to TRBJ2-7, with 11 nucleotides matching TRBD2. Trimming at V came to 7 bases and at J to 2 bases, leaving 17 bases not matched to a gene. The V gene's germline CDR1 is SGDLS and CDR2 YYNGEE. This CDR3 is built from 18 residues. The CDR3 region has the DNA TGTGCCAGCTCCCGAGAGGCAACCTTAGCGGGGGGGCCCTACGAGCAGTACTTC. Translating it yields CASSREATLAGGPYEQYF.

CDR3 residues: CAGTEGGVIRSTDTQYF. In nucleotides, the CDR3 is TGTGCCGGCACAGAGGGGGGGGTAATCCGGAGCACAGATACGCAGTATTTT. The chain has TRBV12-3 or TRBV12-4 and TRBJ2-3, with a tentative D call TRBD2 (7 bases). Trimming took off 11 bases at V and 0 bases at J, with 24 bases between the two ends. CDR3 size: 17 residues.

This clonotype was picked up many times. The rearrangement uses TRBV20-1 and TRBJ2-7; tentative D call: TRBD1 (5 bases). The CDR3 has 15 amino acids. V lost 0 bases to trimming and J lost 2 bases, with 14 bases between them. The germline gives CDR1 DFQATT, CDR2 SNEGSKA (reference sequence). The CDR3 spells CSARDGRATPYEQYF. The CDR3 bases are TGCAGTGCTAGAGATGGCAGGGCTACCCCCTACGAGCAGTACTTC.

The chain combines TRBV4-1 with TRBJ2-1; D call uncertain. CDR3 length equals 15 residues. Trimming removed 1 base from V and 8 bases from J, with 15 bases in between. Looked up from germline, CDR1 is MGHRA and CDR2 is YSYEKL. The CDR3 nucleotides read TGCGCCAGCAGCCAAGTAAGAACCGCGGCCGATGAGCAGTTCTTC. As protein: CASSQVRTAADEQFF.

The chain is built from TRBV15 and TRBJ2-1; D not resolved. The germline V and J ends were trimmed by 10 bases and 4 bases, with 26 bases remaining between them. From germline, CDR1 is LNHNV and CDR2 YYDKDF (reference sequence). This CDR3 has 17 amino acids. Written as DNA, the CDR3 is TGTGCCATCTCGGCAAGTAGGGATATAAGGGAATACAATGAGCAGTTCTTC. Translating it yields CAISASRDIREYNEQFF.